The 2 T cell receptor beta chains reported below all come from one sample, sequenced in a study of beta chain features in type 1 diabetes. Sequencing targeted expressed TCRB transcripts, as all isolated RNA had been reverse transcribed. Generated by immunoSEQ multiplex PCR, the TCRdb table keeps only in-frame clones and is missing some. Seen here are hundreds of thousands of clones, about 30% observed once, and the top ten hold more than 0.055%. The specimen sequenced was naive CD4+ T cells from blood. Receptors originate from a man aged 18 to 29 in good health.

Points on this clone: The sample carries other DNA sequences with the same CDR3. The chain recombines TRBV30 with TRBJ2-4; 10 bases are a match to TRBD1. V trimming: 4 bases; J trimming: 1 base; junction bases outside the gene matches: 10. This CDR3 is 17 amino acids long. Germline V CDR1 and CDR2: GTSNPN, SVGIG (reference sequence). CDR3 protein: CAWMGGTGAGAKNIQYF. The CDR3 region has the DNA TGTGCCTGGATGGGTGGGACAGGGGCCGGCGCCAAAAACATTCAGTACTTC.

The chain is built from TRBV10-3 and TRBJ2-7; weak D call: TRBD1 (5 bases). The V gene lost 3 bases and the J gene lost 2 bases, with 11 bases spanning the gap. Germline CDR1 and CDR2: ENHRY and SYGVKD. The CDR3 loop spans 14 amino acids. CDR3 sequence reads: CAISDVDTAYEQYF. CDR3 nucleotides: TGTGCCATCAGTGATGTGGACACCGCCTACGAGCAGTACTTC.